These 7 T cell receptor beta chains came from one sample sequenced in a study of T cell clonotyping in hematopoietic cell transplantation. The repertoire was sequenced with immunoSEQ multiplex PCR; TCRdb's copy has only in-frame clones and lacks some. The table includes 20,000 or so clones, 65% to 85% detected once. Sequences were obtained from peripheral blood mononuclear cells. The receptor source for this set is a man in his fifties or sixties in good health. Some clones in this sample may be carry-over from other donors' samples.

The chain joins TRBV30 to TRBJ2-3; D possibly corresponds to TRBD1 (6 bases). From germline, CDR1 is GTSNPN and CDR2 SVGIG (reference sequence). The CDR3 loop spans 12 amino acids. The V end lost 5 bases, the J end lost 3 bases, and 9 bases lay between the germline ends. CDR3 DNA: TGTGCCTGGGGGACACCGACAGATACGCAGTATTTT. As protein: CAWGTPTDTQYF.

This chain links TRBV6-5 with TRBJ1-5; D is undetermined. The germline CDR1 and CDR2 sequences are MNHEY and SVGAGI. Trimming removed 2 bases from V and 4 bases from J, with 9 bases in between. This CDR3 spans 14 amino acids. CDR3 bases: TGTGCCAGCAGTTACGGGCAGGCAAATCAGCCCCAGCATTTT. It specifies CASSYGQANQPQHF.

The rearrangement uses TRBV5-6 and TRBJ1-1; TRBD1 is a possible D gene (6 bases). The germline CDR1 and CDR2 sequences are SGHDT and YYEEEE. Trimming took 0 bases from V and 2 from J, leaving 11 bases between them. The CDR3 has 15 amino acids. CDR3 nucleotide sequence: TGTGCCAGCAGCTTGGCCGCAGGGGTTAACACTGAAGCTTTCTTT. Protein sequence: CASSLAAGVNTEAFF. The whole variable domain, remainder taken from reference TRBV5-6 and TRBJ1-1, is DAGVTQSPTHLIKTRGQQVTLRCSPKSGHDTVSWYQQALGQGPQFIFQYYEEEERQRGNFPDRFSGHQFPNYSSELNVNALLLGDSALYLCASSLAAGVNTEAFFGQGTRLTVV.

The chain has TRBV27 and TRBJ1-2; TRBD1 might be the D (5 bases). V gave up 5 bases and J gave up 1 base, with 20 bases separating them. The germline V gene encodes CDR1 MNHEY and CDR2 SMNVEV (reference sequence). The CDR3 covers 17 residues. The CDR3 here is CASSPALARAGNYGYTF. DNA for the CDR3: TGTGCCAGCAGTCCCGCCCTAGCCAGGGCGGGTAACTATGGCTACACCTTC.

Worth noting for this clone: Other DNA variants within this sample encode the same CDR3. The chain is built from TRBV9 and TRBJ2-2, with 7 bases lining up with TRBD1. The CDR3 is 15 amino acids. CDR1 SGDLS and CDR2 YYNGEE come from the germline V gene. The ends lost 0 bases at V and 1 base at J; junction bases unmatched: 0. DNA for the CDR3: TGTGCCAGCAGCGTAGGACAGGGGAACACCGGGGAGCTGTTTTTT. It codes for CASSVGQGNTGELFF.

The rearrangement links TRBV4-2 to TRBJ2-6; D ambiguous. The length of the CDR3 is 16 residues. Trimming stripped 0 bases from V and 4 bases from J, with 10 bases between. Looked up from germline, CDR1 is LGHNA and CDR2 is YNFKEQ. The CDR3: CASSQDPHSGANVLTF. DNA for the CDR3: TGTGCCAGCAGCCAAGACCCACATTCAGGGGCCAACGTCCTGACTTTC.

This clone turned up a few times. The chain links TRBV25-1 to TRBJ2-5; D gene ambiguous. Germline assignment: CDR1 MGHDK and CDR2 SYGVNS. The CDR3 contains 13 residues. The V gene lost 6 bases and the J gene lost 5 bases, with 13 bases spanning the gap. CDR3 coding DNA: TGTGCCAGCAGCCTCCATCCCGGGGAGACCCAGTACTTC. Protein product: CASSLHPGETQYF.